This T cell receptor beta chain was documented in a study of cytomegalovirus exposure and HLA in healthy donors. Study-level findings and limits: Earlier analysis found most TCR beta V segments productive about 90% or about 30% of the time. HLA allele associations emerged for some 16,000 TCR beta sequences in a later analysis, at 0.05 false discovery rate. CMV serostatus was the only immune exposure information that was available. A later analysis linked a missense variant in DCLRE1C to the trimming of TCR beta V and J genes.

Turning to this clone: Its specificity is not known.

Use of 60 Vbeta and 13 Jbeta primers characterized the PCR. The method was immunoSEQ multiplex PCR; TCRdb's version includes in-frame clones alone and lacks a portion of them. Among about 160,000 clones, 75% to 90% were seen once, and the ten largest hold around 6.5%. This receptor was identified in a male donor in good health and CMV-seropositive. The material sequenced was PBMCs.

CDR3 sequence: CASSSPQGNTEAFF. The CDR3, as DNA: TGTGCCAGCAGCTCTCCACAGGGGAACACTGAAGCTTTCTTT. V is TRBV7-9 and J is TRBJ1-1; perhaps TRBD1 as D (6 bases). Trimming removed 4 bases from V and 1 base from J, with 10 bases in between. CDR3 size: 14 residues. Germline V gene data show CDR1 as SEHNR and CDR2 as FQNEAQ (reference sequence). The complete variable domain, with remaining parts taken from reference TRBV7-9 and TRBJ1-1, reads DTGVSQNPRHKITKRGQNVTFRCDPISEHNRLYWYRQTLGQGPEFLTYFQNEAQLEKSRLLSDRFSAERPKGSFSTLEIQRTEQGDSAMYLCASSSPQGNTEAFFGQGTRLTVV.